This entry lists 23 T cell receptor beta chains sequenced from one sample in a study of blood T cell repertoires in COVID-19 (dated by TCRdb to about 2020). The protocol used for the library was the immunoSEQ multiplex PCR assay. TCRdb stores this immuneACCESS table with in-frame sequences only. Part of the clones is absent; in the studies checked, under half of the shortfall reflects unresolved V genes, and no reason is known for the rest. In this sample the table shows 230,000 or so clones, around 86% of which occur a single time. 5.1% of the sample is taken by the ten largest. Material: peripheral blood. Every receptor here comes from a human donor in a cohort sampled during active COVID-19.

In this sample, this clone turned up a few times. Different DNA sequences within this sample yield the same CDR3. This rearrangement joins TRBV27 to TRBJ2-2; D gene ambiguous. The V and J ends lost 5 bases and 2 bases respectively, with 3 bases between them. CDR1 and CDR2 (germline): MNHEY, SMNVEV (reference sequence). The CDR3 is 12 amino acids. CDR3 nucleotides: TGTGCCAGCAGTACTAACACCGGGGAGCTGTTTTTT. It specifies CASSTNTGELFF.

This clone came up a few times. The chain employs TRBV3-1 (or the pseudogene TRBV3-2) and TRBJ2-7; 8 bases agree with TRBD1. The V and J ends lost 4 bases and 3 bases, in that order; junction bases with no gene match: 2. This CDR3 has 13 amino acids. Per the germline V gene, CDR1 is LGHDT and CDR2 is YNNKEL (reference sequence). DNA of the CDR3: TGTGCCAGCAGCCGACAGGGGATCTACGAGCAGTACTTC. It specifies CASSRQGIYEQYF.

This chain joins TRBV30 and TRBJ1-2; 8 bases fit TRBD1. The CDR3 totals 13 residues. V trimming: 7 bases; J trimming: 5 bases; junction bases outside the gene matches: 9. Looked up from germline, CDR1 is GTSNPN and CDR2 is SVGIG (reference sequence). Here the CDR3 reads CAFSGRGRYGYTF. CDR3 sequence (DNA): TGTGCCTTCTCGGGCAGGGGGCGTTATGGCTACACCTTC.

The V gene is TRBV9, the J gene TRBJ1-1; TRBD1 aligns across 7 bases. V shed 4 bases and J 5 bases; nucleotides not matched to a gene: 14. Germline loops: CDR1 SGDLS, CDR2 YYNGEE. The CDR3 totals 16 residues. CDR3 sequence: CASSLHKTGRKTEAFF. The CDR3 DNA is TGTGCCAGCAGCCTCCACAAGACAGGGAGGAAGACTGAAGCTTTCTTT.

A single count supports this clone. This sequence joins TRBV7-9 and TRBJ2-7; D is perhaps TRBD2 (5 bases). The CDR3 contains 14 residues. Germline loops: CDR1 SEHNR, CDR2 FQNEAQ (reference sequence). V dropped 1 base and J dropped 2 bases, with 9 bases sitting between them. The CDR3 bases are TGTGCCAGCAGCTTAGAACTAGGAGCCTACGAGCAGTACTTC. Its translation is CASSLELGAYEQYF. The complete variable domain, with remaining parts taken from reference TRBV7-9 and TRBJ2-7, reads DTGVSQNPRHKITKRGQNVTFRCDPISEHNRLYWYRQTLGQGPEFLTYFQNEAQLEKSRLLSDRFSAERPKGSFSTLEIQRTEQGDSAMYLCASSLELGAYEQYFGPGTRLTVT.

The CDR3 coding sequence is TGTGCTAGTGGTTTTTCTCGCGGGTCCTACAATGAGCAGTTCTTC. Its protein is CASGFSRGSYNEQFF. This rearrangement joins TRBV12-5 to TRBJ2-1; TRBD2 is a possible D gene (5 bases). The V end lost 3 bases, the J end lost 1 base, and 10 bases lay between the germline ends. CDR1 and CDR2 (germline): LGHNT, FRNRAP. The CDR3 runs to 15 residues.

The chain couples TRBV27 to TRBJ2-6; tentatively, D is TRBD1 (6 bases). Deletions cut 1 base from V and 0 bases from J, with 7 bases between. Germline CDR1 is MNHEY and CDR2 is SMNVEV (reference sequence). The length of the CDR3 is 16 residues. The CDR3 protein is CASSLYRDSGANVLTF. The CDR3 DNA follows: TGTGCCAGCAGTTTATACAGGGACTCTGGGGCCAACGTCCTGACTTTC.

J is TRBJ2-2 and V is TRBV28; a possible D gene is TRBD2 (7 bases). Trimming left V 7 bases short and J 2 bases short, with 14 bases between. CDR3 size: 15 residues. Germline V CDR1 and CDR2: MDHEN, SYDVKM. CDR3 sequence: CASTSGGLNTGELFF. CDR3 DNA: TGTGCCAGCACCTCCGGGGGGCTCAACACCGGGGAGCTGTTTTTT. The full variable domain, in which reference TRBV28 and TRBJ2-2 provide the parts outside the CDR3, is DVKVTQSSRYLVKRTGEKVFLECVQDMDHENMFWYRQDPGLGLRLIYFSYDVKMKEKGDIPEGYSVSREKKERFSLILESASTNQTSMYLCASTSGGLNTGELFFGEGSRLTVL.

This chain links TRBV5-1 with TRBJ2-7, with 7 nucleotides matching TRBD1. Trimming took 5 bases from V and 6 from J; bases not matched to a gene: 8. CDR1 SGHRS and CDR2 YFSETQ come from the germline V gene. This CDR3 region has 13 residues. The CDR3 DNA reads TGCGCCAGCAGTCCGGGACAGTTGAGCGAGCAGTACTTC. Translated, it gives CASSPGQLSEQYF.

The genes are TRBV2 and TRBJ1-1; 12 bases map to TRBD1. The ends lost 5 bases at V and 10 bases at J; junction bases unmatched: 14. CDR3 size: 16 residues. Germline loops: CDR1 SNHLY, CDR2 FYNNEI. The CDR3 protein is CASSPPGTGGLSGAFF. CDR3 in DNA: TGTGCCAGCAGTCCGCCCGGGACAGGGGGCCTCTCGGGAGCTTTCTTT.

This chain links TRBV28 with TRBJ1-2, with TRBD1 matching over 7 bases. CDR3 length: 18 residues. Trimming at V came to 8 bases and at J to 1 base, leaving 19 bases not matched to a gene. Per the germline V gene, CDR1 is MDHEN and CDR2 is SYDVKM. Here the CDR3 reads CASERLNRDSLSNYGYTF. The CDR3 bases are TGTGCCAGCGAAAGGTTAAACCGGGACAGCCTAAGTAACTATGGCTACACCTTC.

This clone has more than one count but fewer than ten. V and J are TRBV27 and TRBJ1-4; TRBD1 is a possible D gene (6 bases). The germline gives CDR1 MNHEY, CDR2 SMNVEV (reference sequence). Trimming took 3 bases from V and 8 from J, leaving 13 bases between them. This CDR3 has 14 residues. Here the CDR3 DNA reads TGTGCCAGCAGTTTTTCAGGGGAGGGCGAAAAACTGTTTTTT. It codes for CASSFSGEGEKLFF.

DNA for the CDR3: TGTGCCAGCAGCCCGGACAGGGGAGGGGAAAAACTGTTTTTT. It specifies CASSPDRGGEKLFF. The chain combines TRBV11-2 with TRBJ1-4; TRBD1 matches at 9 bases. Trimming at V came to 5 bases and at J to 8 bases, leaving 6 bases not matched to a gene. Germline assignment: CDR1 SGHAT and CDR2 FQNNGV. This CDR3 spans 14 amino acids.

The chain couples TRBV9 to TRBJ2-3; the D is unclear. The germline V gene has CDR1 SGDLS and CDR2 YYNGEE. This CDR3 region has 14 residues. V lost 0 bases and J 2 bases, leaving 7 bases between the germline ends. The CDR3 DNA reads as TGTGCCAGCAGCGTAGGGGCGACCACAGATACGCAGTATTTT. This encodes CASSVGATTDTQYF.

This chain connects TRBV25-1 to TRBJ1-1; 12 positions match TRBD1. Germline loops: CDR1 MGHDK, CDR2 SYGVNS. V lost 6 bases to trimming and J lost 4 bases; unmatched junction nucleotides: 6. CDR3 size: 15 residues. CDR3 residues: CASRGQGARGTEAFF. The CDR3 DNA follows: TGTGCCAGCAGGGGACAGGGGGCGCGGGGCACTGAAGCTTTCTTT.

This clone came up a few times. V and J are TRBV7-3 and TRBJ2-3, with 7 bases aligning to TRBD2. CDR1 SGHTA and CDR2 FQGTGA come from the germline V gene. The CDR3 consists of 15 residues. The ends lost 5 bases at V and 1 base at J; junction bases unmatched: 6. The DNA for the CDR3 is TGTGCCAGCAGCCGATCCACTAGCGGCACAGATACGCAGTATTTT. Protein sequence: CASSRSTSGTDTQYF.

The CDR3 region is CASSLAGAVNYGYTF. The DNA for the CDR3 is TGTGCCAGCAGCTTAGCGGGGGCGGTTAACTATGGCTACACCTTC. This chain connects TRBV7-2 to TRBJ1-2; weak D call: TRBD1 (6 bases). V was clipped by 0 bases and J by 1 base, with 9 bases between them. The germline gives CDR1 SGHTA, CDR2 FQGNSA. CDR3 length: 15 amino acids.

This chain joins TRBV5-5 and TRBJ2-7; the match to TRBD2 covers 9 bases. This CDR3 contains 15 residues. The germline V gene has CDR1 SGHKS and CDR2 YYEKEE (reference sequence). The V segment lost 3 bases and the J segment 2 bases; nucleotides outside the gene matches: 6. In DNA form, the CDR3 reads TGTGCCAGCAGCTCCCTAGCGGGGACCCCCTACGAGCAGTACTTC. Translated: CASSSLAGTPYEQYF.

V and J are TRBV28 and TRBJ1-5; TRBD1 matches 7 bases. Unmatched junction bases numbered 3, after V lost 7 bases and J lost 0 bases. Germline CDR1 MDHEN, CDR2 SYDVKM. The CDR3 spans 14 residues. The CDR3, as DNA: TGTGCCAGCACTCGGGACAGTAGCAATCAGCCCCAGCATTTT. Amino acid sequence: CASTRDSSNQPQHF.

As DNA, the CDR3 is TGTGCCAGCAGCCAACTAGGCGGGAGTAGGACCGGGGAGCTGTTTTTT. Translated: CASSQLGGSRTGELFF. The chain has TRBV14 and TRBJ2-2; 7 bases fit TRBD2. V lost 2 bases, J lost 5 bases, and 8 bases stayed unmatched. The CDR3 runs to 16 residues. Looked up from germline, CDR1 is SGHDN and CDR2 is FVKESK.

The rearrangement joins TRBV2 to TRBJ2-2; D is unresolved. Germline V gene data show CDR1 as SNHLY and CDR2 as FYNNEI. This CDR3 comprises 12 residues. Trimming shortened V by 1 base and J by 6 bases, and 3 bases separated the two germline ends. CDR3 nucleotides: TGTGCCAGCAGTGAAGACTCCGGGGAGCTGTTTTTT. This translates into CASSEDSGELFF.

The chain carries TRBV5-5 and TRBJ2-1; 12 nucleotides line up with TRBD2. V lost 0 bases and J lost 5; bases outside the gene matches: 9. CDR3 length: 18 amino acids. Germline-derived CDR1 and CDR2 are SGHKS and YYEKEE (reference sequence). CDR3: CASSLASTASGRDNEQFF. The CDR3 bases are TGTGCCAGCAGCTTGGCGTCAACCGCTAGCGGGAGGGACAATGAGCAGTTCTTC.

The chain couples TRBV7-9 to TRBJ2-4; D gene unclear. This CDR3 contains 14 residues. In germline, CDR1 is SEHNR, CDR2 FQNEAQ (reference sequence). V shed 2 bases and J shed 6 bases, with 11 bases lying between them. The CDR3 coding sequence is TGTGCCAGCAGCTTATCGTGGCAGATAAACATTCAGTACTTC. Amino acid sequence: CASSLSWQINIQYF.